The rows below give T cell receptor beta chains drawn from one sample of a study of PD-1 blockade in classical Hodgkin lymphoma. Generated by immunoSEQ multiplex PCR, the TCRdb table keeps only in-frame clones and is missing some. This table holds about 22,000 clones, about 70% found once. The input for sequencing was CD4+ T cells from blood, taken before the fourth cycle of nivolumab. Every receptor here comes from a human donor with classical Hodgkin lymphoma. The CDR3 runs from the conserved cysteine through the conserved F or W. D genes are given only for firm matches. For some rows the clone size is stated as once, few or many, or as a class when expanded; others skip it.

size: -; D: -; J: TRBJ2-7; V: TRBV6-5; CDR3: CASSYPESYEQYF; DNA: TGTGCCAGCAGTTACCCCGAGTCCTACGAGCAGTACTTC
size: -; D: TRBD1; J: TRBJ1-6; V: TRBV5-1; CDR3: CASSIDRGSPLHF; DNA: TGCGCCAGCAGCATCGACAGGGGTTCACCCCTCCACTTT
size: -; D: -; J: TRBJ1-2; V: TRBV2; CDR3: CASLRATNYGYTF; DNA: TGTGCCAGCCTCAGGGCCACTAACTATGGCTACACCTTC
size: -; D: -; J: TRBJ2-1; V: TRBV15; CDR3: CATSRVRGSHEQFF; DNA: TGTGCCACCAGCAGAGTAAGAGGATCCCATGAGCAGTTCTTC
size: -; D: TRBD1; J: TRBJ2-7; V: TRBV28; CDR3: CASTSTGASYEQYF; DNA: TGTGCCAGCACCTCGACAGGGGCGTCTTACGAGCAGTACTTC
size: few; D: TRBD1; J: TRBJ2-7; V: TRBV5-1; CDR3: CASSLGQGSYEQYF; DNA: TGCGCCAGCAGCCTCGGACAGGGCTCCTACGAGCAGTACTTC
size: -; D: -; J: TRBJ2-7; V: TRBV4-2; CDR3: CASSPMGDAEQYF; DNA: TGTGCCAGCAGCCCGATGGGGGATGCCGAGCAGTACTTC
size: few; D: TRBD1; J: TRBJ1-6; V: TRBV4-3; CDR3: CASSQDWAGGSPLHF; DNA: TGCGCCAGCAGCCAAGATTGGGCAGGGGGTTCACCCCTCCACTTT
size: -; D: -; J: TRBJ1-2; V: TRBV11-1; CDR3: CASSPDSNVNYGYTF; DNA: TGTGCCAGCAGCCCAGACAGTAACGTTAACTATGGCTACACCTTC
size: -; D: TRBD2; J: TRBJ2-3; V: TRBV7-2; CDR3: CASSIWTSVTDTQYF; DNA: TGTGCCAGCAGCATTTGGACTAGCGTCACAGATACGCAGTATTTT
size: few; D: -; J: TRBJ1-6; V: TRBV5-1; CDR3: CASSLSGTENSPLHF; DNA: TGCGCCAGCAGCTTATCGGGGACGGAAAATTCACCCCTCCACTTT
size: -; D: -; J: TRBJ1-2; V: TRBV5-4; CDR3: CASSQGQNTNYGYTF; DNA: TGTGCCAGCAGCCAAGGGCAGAACACTAACTATGGCTACACCTTC
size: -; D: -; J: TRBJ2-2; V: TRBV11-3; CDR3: CASSLGGKFVGELFF; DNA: TGTGCCAGCAGCTTAGGGGGGAAGTTCGTCGGGGAGCTGTTTTTT
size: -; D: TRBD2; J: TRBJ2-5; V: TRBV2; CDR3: CASSELAGAQETQYF; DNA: TGTGCCAGCAGTGAACTAGCGGGGGCCCAAGAGACCCAGTACTTC
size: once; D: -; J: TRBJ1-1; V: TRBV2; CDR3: CASTSDKNTEAFF; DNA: TGTGCCAGCACCTCAGACAAGAACACTGAAGCTTTCTTT
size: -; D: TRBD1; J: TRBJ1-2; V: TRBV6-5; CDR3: CASRGQLYGYTF; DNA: TGTGCCAGCAGGGGACAGCTCTATGGCTACACCTTC